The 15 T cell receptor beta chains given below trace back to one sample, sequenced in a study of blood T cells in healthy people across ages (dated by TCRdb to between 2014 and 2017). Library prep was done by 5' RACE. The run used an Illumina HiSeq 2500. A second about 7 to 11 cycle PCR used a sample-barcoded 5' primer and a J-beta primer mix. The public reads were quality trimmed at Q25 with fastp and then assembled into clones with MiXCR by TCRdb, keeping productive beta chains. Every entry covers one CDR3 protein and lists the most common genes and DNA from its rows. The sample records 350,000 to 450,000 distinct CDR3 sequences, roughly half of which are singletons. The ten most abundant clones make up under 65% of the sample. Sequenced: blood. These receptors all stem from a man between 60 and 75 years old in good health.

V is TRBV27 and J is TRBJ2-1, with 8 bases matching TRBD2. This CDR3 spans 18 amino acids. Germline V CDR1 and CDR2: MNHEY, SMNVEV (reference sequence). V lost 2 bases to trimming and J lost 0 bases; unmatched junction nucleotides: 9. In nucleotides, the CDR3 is TGTGCCAGCAGTTTACAGGCGGGGGGCCACCCCTCCTACAATGAGCAGTTCTTC. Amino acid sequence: CASSLQAGGHPSYNEQFF.

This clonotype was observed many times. The chain's CDR3 is CSARESAGAKNIQYF. CDR3 DNA sequence: TGCAGTGCTAGAGAGTCGGCAGGAGCCAAAAACATTCAGTACTTC. The rearrangement links TRBV20-1 to TRBJ2-4; no definite D call. Germline values: CDR1 DFQATT, CDR2 SNEGSKA (reference sequence). CDR3 length equals 15 residues. Between the trimmed V and J ends, which lost 0 bases and 0 bases, there was a span of 9 bases.

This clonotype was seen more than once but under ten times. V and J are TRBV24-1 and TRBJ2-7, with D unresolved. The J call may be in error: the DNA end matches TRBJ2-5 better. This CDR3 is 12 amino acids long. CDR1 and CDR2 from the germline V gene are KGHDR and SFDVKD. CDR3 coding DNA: TGTGCCACCAGTGATTTGGGGCCGACCCAGTACTTC. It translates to CATSDLGPTQYF.

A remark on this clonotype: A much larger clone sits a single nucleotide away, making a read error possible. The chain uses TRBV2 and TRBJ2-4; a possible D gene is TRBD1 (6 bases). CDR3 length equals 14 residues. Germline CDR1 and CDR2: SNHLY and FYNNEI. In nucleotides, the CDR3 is TGTGCCAACAGTGGAAGACAGGTGCTTGGGATTCAGTACTTC. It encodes CANSGRQVLGIQYF.

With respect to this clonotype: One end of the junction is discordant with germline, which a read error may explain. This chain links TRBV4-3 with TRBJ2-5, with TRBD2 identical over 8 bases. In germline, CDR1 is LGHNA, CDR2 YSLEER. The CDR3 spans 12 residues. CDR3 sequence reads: CASNQVGREQYF. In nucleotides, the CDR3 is TGCGCCAGCAACCAAGTCGGGAGGGAGCAGTACTTC.

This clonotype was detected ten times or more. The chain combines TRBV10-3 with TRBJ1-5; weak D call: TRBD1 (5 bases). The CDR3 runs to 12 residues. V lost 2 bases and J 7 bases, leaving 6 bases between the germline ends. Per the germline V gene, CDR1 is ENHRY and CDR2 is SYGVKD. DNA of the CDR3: TGTGCCATCAGTGAGGGGGGACAGCCCCAGCATTTT. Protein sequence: CAISEGGQPQHF.

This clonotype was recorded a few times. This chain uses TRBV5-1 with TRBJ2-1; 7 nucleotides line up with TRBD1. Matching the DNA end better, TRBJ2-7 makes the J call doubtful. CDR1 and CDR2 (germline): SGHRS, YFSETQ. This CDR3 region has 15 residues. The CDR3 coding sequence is TGCGCCAGCAGCCGAGGGACAGCCGCCCTGTACGAGCAGTACTTC. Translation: CASSRGTAALYEQYF.

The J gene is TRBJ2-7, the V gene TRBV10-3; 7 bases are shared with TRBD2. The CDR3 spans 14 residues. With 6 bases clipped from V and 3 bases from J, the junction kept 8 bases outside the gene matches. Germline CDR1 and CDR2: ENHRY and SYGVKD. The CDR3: CAIRVGGSGYEQYF. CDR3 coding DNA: TGTGCCATCAGGGTCGGCGGGAGTGGCTACGAGCAGTACTTC.

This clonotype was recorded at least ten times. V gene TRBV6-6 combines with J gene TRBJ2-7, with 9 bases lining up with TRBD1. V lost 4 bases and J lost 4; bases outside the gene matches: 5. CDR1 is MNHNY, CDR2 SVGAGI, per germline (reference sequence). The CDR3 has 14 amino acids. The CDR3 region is CASSSQGARYEQYF. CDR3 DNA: TGTGCCAGCAGTTCACAGGGGGCGCGGTACGAGCAGTACTTC.

For the CDR3, the DNA is TGTGCCACCAGCAGTAACAGAGGCGAGCAGTACTTC. Protein sequence: CATSSNRGEQYF. The rearrangement uses TRBV15 and TRBJ2-7; D remains ambiguous. Germline CDR1 and CDR2: LNHNV and YYDKDF (reference sequence). This CDR3 is 12 amino acids long. Trimming stripped 3 bases from V and 6 bases from J, with 9 bases between.

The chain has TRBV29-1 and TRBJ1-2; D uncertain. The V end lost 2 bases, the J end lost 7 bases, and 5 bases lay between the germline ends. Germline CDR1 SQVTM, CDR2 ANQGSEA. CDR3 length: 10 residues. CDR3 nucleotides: TGCAGCGTTGAAACGGGTGGCTACACCTTC. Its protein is CSVETGGYTF.

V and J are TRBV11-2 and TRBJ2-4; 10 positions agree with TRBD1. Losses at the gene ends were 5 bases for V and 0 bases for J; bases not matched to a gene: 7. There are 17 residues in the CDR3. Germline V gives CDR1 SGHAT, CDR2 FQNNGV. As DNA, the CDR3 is TGTGCCAGCAGCCCGCGGACAGGGGGGATAGCCAAAAACATTCAGTACTTC. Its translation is CASSPRTGGIAKNIQYF. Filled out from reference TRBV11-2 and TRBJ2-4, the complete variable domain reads EAGVAQSPRYKIIEKRQSVAFWCNPISGHATLYWYQQILGQGPKLLIQFQNNGVVDDSQLPKDRFSAERLKGVDSTLKIQPAKLEDSAVYLCASSPRTGGIAKNIQYFGAGTRLSVL.

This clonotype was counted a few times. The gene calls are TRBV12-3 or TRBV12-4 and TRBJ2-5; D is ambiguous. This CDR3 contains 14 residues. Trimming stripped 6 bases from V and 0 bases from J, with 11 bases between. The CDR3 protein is CASSHLRDQETQYF. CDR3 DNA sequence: TGTGCCAGCAGCCACCTCCGGGACCAAGAGACCCAGTACTTC.

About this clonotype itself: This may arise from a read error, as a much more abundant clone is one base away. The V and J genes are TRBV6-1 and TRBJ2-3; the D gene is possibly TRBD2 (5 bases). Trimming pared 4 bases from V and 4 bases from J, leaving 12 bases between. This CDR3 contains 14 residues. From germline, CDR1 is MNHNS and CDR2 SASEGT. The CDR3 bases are TGTGCCAGCAGTGGCGGACGGACTCCAGATACGCAGTATTTT. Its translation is CASSGGRTPDTQYF.

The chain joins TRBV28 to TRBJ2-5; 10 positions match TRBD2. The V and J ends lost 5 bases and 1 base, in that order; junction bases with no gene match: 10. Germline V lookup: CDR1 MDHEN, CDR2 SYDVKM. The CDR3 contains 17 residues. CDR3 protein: CASSPLAGVGGQETQYF. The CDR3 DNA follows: TGTGCCAGCAGTCCTCTAGCGGGAGTAGGAGGCCAAGAGACCCAGTACTTC. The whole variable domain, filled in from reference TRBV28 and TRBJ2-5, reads DVKVTQSSRYLVKRTGEKVFLECVQDMDHENMFWYRQDPGLGLRLIYFSYDVKMKEKGDIPEGYSVSREKKERFSLILESASTNQTSMYLCASSPLAGVGGQETQYFGPGTRLLVL.